The next 19 T cell receptor beta chains were all read from a single sample in a study of T cells expressing NK-cell markers. Using the 5' RACE reads, TCRdb records one entry per CDR3 protein without DNA. The listing records about 550,000 distinct CDR3 sequences. The sequencing sample was made of blood T cells: a sorted CD56 or NKG2C T cell subset, CD4+ or CD8+ T cells, or bulk PBMC T cells (not recorded which). The receptors were sampled from a man younger than 35 in good health.

The chain is built from TRBV20-1 and TRBJ2-3. The germline V gene has CDR1 DFQATT and CDR2 SNEGSKA (reference sequence). This CDR3 is built from 15 residues. The CDR3 reads CSAIARAASTDTQYF.

The chain combines TRBV12-3 or TRBV12-4 with TRBJ2-3. The CDR3 sequence is 15 residues long. CDR3 sequence: CASSLVSTLTDTQYF.

The chain combines TRBV29-1 with TRBJ2-1; TCRdb's D gene call, TRBD2, goes unchecked for lack of DNA. Germline CDR1 SQVTM, CDR2 ANQGSEA. The CDR3 is 17 amino acids. The CDR3 spells CSVEALAGGPSYNEQFF.

This chain links TRBV12-3 or TRBV12-4 with TRBJ2-1; there is no DNA to check the TCRdb D call of TRBD2. CDR3 length: 11 amino acids. The CDR3 spells CASSLEGLEFF.

This chain links TRBV20-1 with TRBJ2-1; the D call from TCRdb, TRBD2, cannot be confirmed without DNA. The germline gives CDR1 DFQATT, CDR2 SNEGSKA (reference sequence). CDR3 length: 15 amino acids. The CDR3 spells CSARDSLAGVYEQFF.

V usage is TRBV11-2 and J usage is TRBJ2-5; TCRdb's D call of TRBD2 is untestable without DNA. The CDR3 has 11 amino acids. Germline CDR1 SGHAT, CDR2 FQNNGV. The CDR3: CASSVLGSLHF. Full variable domain (rest looked up from reference TRBV11-2 and TRBJ2-5): EAGVAQSPRYKIIEKRQSVAFWCNPISGHATLYWYQQILGQGPKLLIQFQNNGVVDDSQLPKDRFSAERLKGVDSTLKIQPAKLEDSAVYLCASSVLGSLHFGPGTRLLVL.

The CDR3 reads CASSRGQGSETQYF. The gene calls are TRBV4-3 and TRBJ2-5; without DNA, the TCRdb call of TRBD1 cannot be checked. Germline CDR1 and CDR2: LGHNA and YSLEER. The CDR3 runs 14 residues.

CDR3 protein: CASSLAALAGGPREQYF. The V and J genes are TRBV5-8 and TRBJ2-7; TCRdb names TRBD2, which stays unverified in the absence of DNA. The CDR3 length is 17 residues. Germline V gene lookup returns CDR1 SGHTS and CDR2 YDEGEE.

V is TRBV5-1 and J is TRBJ1-1. The CDR3 contains 15 residues. Per germline, CDR1 SGHRS and CDR2 YFSETQ. The CDR3 sequence: CASSLERVELVRAFF.

This chain links TRBV27 with TRBJ2-5. The germline V gene has CDR1 MNHEY and CDR2 SMNVEV (reference sequence). The CDR3 spans 13 residues. The CDR3 is CASSLSVKETQYF.

The gene calls are TRBV7-8 and TRBJ1-4; TCRdb proposes TRBD1, but this gene call is untestable without DNA. CDR1 and CDR2 from the germline V gene are SGHVS and FQNEAQ. CDR3 size: 15 residues. The CDR3 protein is CASSWGGGKGEKLFF.

The chain uses TRBV12-3 or TRBV12-4 and TRBJ2-1; TCRdb designates TRBD1, a call that cannot be tested without DNA. This CDR3 has 16 residues. CDR3 amino acids: CASKGTRTEIYNEQFF.

This sequence joins TRBV12-3 or TRBV12-4 and TRBJ2-3. CDR3 length: 14 residues. CDR3 residues: CASKLQTGTDTQYF.

The chain joins TRBV28 to TRBJ2-7; no DNA is available, so the TRBD1 call from TCRdb remains unchecked. The CDR3 is 16 amino acids. Per the germline V gene, CDR1 is MDHEN and CDR2 is SYDVKM. CDR3 sequence: CASSPRDRIFTYEQYF.

The chain employs TRBV5-1 and TRBJ2-3. From germline, CDR1 is SGHRS and CDR2 YFSETQ. The CDR3 is 13 residues long. CDR3 protein: CASSLRSPDTQYF.

V usage is TRBV29-1 and J usage is TRBJ2-3. This CDR3 has 13 residues. The germline V gene has CDR1 SQVTM and CDR2 ANQGSEA. This CDR3 reads CSVTLLNTDTQYF.

This rearrangement joins TRBV18 to TRBJ2-3. This CDR3 region has 14 residues. In germline, CDR1 is KGHSH, CDR2 LQKENI. CDR3 sequence reads: CASSPQGPQDTQYF.

This chain joins TRBV4-3 and TRBJ2-2; TCRdb returns TRBD1, unconfirmable since there is no DNA. Germline V lookup: CDR1 LGHNA, CDR2 YSLEER. This CDR3 is 17 amino acids long. The CDR3: CASSQSDRGLMAGELFF.

This chain connects TRBV12-3 or TRBV12-4 to TRBJ2-1; there is no DNA to check the TCRdb D call of TRBD1. The CDR3 spans 15 residues. CDR3 sequence reads: CASRGTGGPYNEQFF.